The sample holds many counts of the clone carrying this T cell receptor (beta chain). This record belongs to a study of T cells in Graves' hyperthyroidism and ophthalmopathy. Germline CDR1 is SGDLS and CDR2 is YYNGEE. The V and J ends lost 3 bases and 1 base, in that order; junction bases with no gene match: 4. This CDR3 contains 16 residues. RNA transcripts gave rise to amplified TCR beta CDR3 regions. Initially, a first-round RT-PCR of the TCR CDR3 employed the HTBI primer set. TCRdb re-called the multiplex PCR reads through MiXCR, storing one row per CDR3 protein. The sample holds more than 550,000 distinct CDR3 sequences; 15% to 20% are singletons and the top ten take less than 20%.

Sequences were obtained from blood. The sequence came from a man in his fifties with Graves' hyperthyroidism. V is TRBV9 and J is TRBJ2-1, with 10 bases matching TRBD2. The CDR3 DNA reads as TGTGCCAGCAGCGCCACTAGCGGGATTTCCTACAATGAGCAGTTCTTC. This translates into CASSATSGISYNEQFF.